The rows below give T cell receptor beta chains drawn from one sample of a study of T-cell reconstitution after alpha-beta-depleted transplantation in children. TCRdb reanalysed the PCR reads using MiXCR and keeps one entry per CDR3 protein. This table has about 4,000 distinct CDR3 sequences, 24% appearing once. The input for sequencing was PBMCs, mostly from graft donor cells, taken 60 days after TCRalphabeta/CD19-depleted stem cell transplant. The source of these receptors is a boy under three years old who had a stem cell transplant for acute myeloid leukemia, so the T cells may come from the graft donor. Each CDR3 is given with its conserved first and last residue. D genes are given only for firm matches. A row's size may be missing; if present it is once, few, many or a size class.

D gene: NA; J gene: TRBJ2-5; clone size: NA; CDR3 length: 13; V gene: TRBV4-3; CDR3 DNA: TGCGCCAGCAGCCAAGATAAATCGGAGACCCAGTACTTC; CDR3 protein: CASSQDKSETQYF
D gene: NA; J gene: TRBJ2-6; clone size: medium-sized; CDR3 length: 20; V gene: TRBV10-1; CDR3 DNA: TGCGCCAGCAGTGAGCCCCGGCGGGAAGGAGCCCACTCTGGGGCCAACGTCCTGACTTTC; CDR3 protein: CASSEPRREGAHSGANVLTF
D gene: NA; J gene: TRBJ1-6; clone size: many; CDR3 length: 14; V gene: TRBV12-3/TRBV12-4; CDR3 DNA: TGTGCCAGCACCTGGGGGACCCAACGCTCACCCCTCCACTTT; CDR3 protein: CASTWGTQRSPLHF
D gene: NA; J gene: TRBJ2-1; clone size: once; CDR3 length: 17; V gene: TRBV11-3; CDR3 DNA: TGTGCCAGCAGCTTAGTTACAACAACCCTCTCCTACAATGAGCAGTTCTTC; CDR3 protein: CASSLVTTTLSYNEQFF
D gene: NA; J gene: TRBJ1-1; clone size: many; CDR3 length: 11; V gene: TRBV10-3; CDR3 DNA: TGTGCCATCAGCCAGAACACTGAAGCTTTCTTT; CDR3 protein: CAISQNTEAFF
D gene: TRBD1; J gene: TRBJ1-5; clone size: many; CDR3 length: 16; V gene: TRBV28; CDR3 DNA: TGTGCCAGCAGTTTATTTGACAGGGGATGGGGTCAGCCCCAGCATTTT; CDR3 protein: CASSLFDRGWGQPQHF
D gene: NA; J gene: TRBJ1-1; clone size: NA; CDR3 length: 13; V gene: TRBV5-1; CDR3 DNA: TGCGCCAGCAGCTTGGAGACGGGTACTGAAGCTTTCTTT; CDR3 protein: CASSLETGTEAFF
D gene: TRBD2; J gene: TRBJ2-2; clone size: NA; CDR3 length: 19; V gene: TRBV3-1; CDR3 DNA: TGTGCCATCTGTTTAGTCCCCCTAGCGGGGGGGAGGAACACCGGGGAGCTGTTTTTT; CDR3 protein: CAICLVPLAGGRNTGELFF
D gene: NA; J gene: TRBJ1-2; clone size: NA; CDR3 length: 15; V gene: TRBV12-3/TRBV12-4; CDR3 DNA: TGTGCCAGCAGCCAAAGCGCAGGGGCGAGCTATGGCTACACCTTC; CDR3 protein: CASSQSAGASYGYTF
D gene: NA; J gene: TRBJ1-6; clone size: many; CDR3 length: 15; V gene: TRBV2; CDR3 DNA: TGTGCCAGCAGGGAGCTGGGGACCTATAATTCACCCCTCCACTTT; CDR3 protein: CASRELGTYNSPLHF